This is a list of T cell receptor beta chains from one sample in a study of identical twins. From the 5' RACE reads, TCRdb called clonotypes with MiXCR, one entry per CDR3 protein. The sample holds 350,000 to 450,000 distinct CDR3 sequences; less than 20% are singletons and the top ten take around 12%. The material sequenced was naive T cells sorted from blood. The receptors were sampled from a man aged 50-60 years in good health. Both conserved end residues are part of each CDR3. A D gene is named only where the DNA matches it firmly. Where a row states a size, it is once, few, many or the class of an expanded clone; other rows omit it.

d_call: NA
v_call: TRBV4-1
clone_size: once
j_call: TRBJ2-2
cdr3_nt: TGCGCCAGCGGGCCGAAAGGGGAGCTGTTTTTT
cdr3_aa: CASGPKGELFF

d_call: TRBD2
v_call: TRBV11-2
clone_size: few
j_call: TRBJ2-7
cdr3_nt: TGTGCCAGCACCTCCAGTAAGGGACTAGCGGTTTCCTACGAGCAGTACTTC
cdr3_aa: CASTSSKGLAVSYEQYF

d_call: NA
v_call: TRBV7-6
clone_size: NA
j_call: TRBJ1-1
cdr3_nt: TGTGCCAGCAGCTTAGGGGGGGTTCGATTGCACACTGAAGCTTTCTTT
cdr3_aa: CASSLGGVRLHTEAFF

d_call: NA
v_call: TRBV6-1
clone_size: few
j_call: TRBJ2-1
cdr3_nt: TGTGCCAGCAGTACCAGGGTCCCCGGATACAATGAGCAGTTCTTC
cdr3_aa: CASSTRVPGYNEQFF

d_call: TRBD2
v_call: TRBV6-2/TRBV6-3
clone_size: many
j_call: TRBJ2-1
cdr3_nt: TGTGCCAGCAGTTACCGAGGGACTAGCGGGGGGACCTACAATGAGCAGTTCTTC
cdr3_aa: CASSYRGTSGGTYNEQFF

d_call: NA
v_call: TRBV5-1
clone_size: many
j_call: TRBJ2-7
cdr3_nt: TGTGCCAGCAGCCACTCCTACGAGCAGTACTTC
cdr3_aa: CASSHSYEQYF

d_call: NA
v_call: TRBV7-9
clone_size: NA
j_call: TRBJ2-1
cdr3_nt: TGTGCCAGCAGCTTGAAGGGTCTAAACAATGAGCAGTTCTTC
cdr3_aa: CASSLKGLNNEQFF

d_call: TRBD2
v_call: TRBV29-1
clone_size: few
j_call: TRBJ2-5
cdr3_nt: TGCAGCGCCAAAACCGGGACTAGCAGCCAAGAGACCCAGTACTTC
cdr3_aa: CSAKTGTSSQETQYF

d_call: NA
v_call: TRBV4-1
clone_size: few
j_call: TRBJ2-7
cdr3_nt: TGCGCCAGCAGCCATGCCACCGGGGACGAGCAGTACTTC
cdr3_aa: CASSHATGDEQYF

d_call: NA
v_call: TRBV2
clone_size: NA
j_call: TRBJ2-5
cdr3_nt: TGTGCCAGCAGTGTTATAGAGGAGACCCAGTACTTC
cdr3_aa: CASSVIEETQYF

d_call: TRBD2
v_call: TRBV11-2
clone_size: NA
j_call: TRBJ2-1
cdr3_nt: TGTGCCAGCAGCCTAAGACTAGCGGGACTCTACAATGAGCAGTTCTTC
cdr3_aa: CASSLRLAGLYNEQFF

d_call: NA
v_call: TRBV6-6
clone_size: few
j_call: TRBJ2-1
cdr3_nt: TGTGCCAGCAGTTACTCCCGGGGCAATGAGCAGTTCTTC
cdr3_aa: CASSYSRGNEQFF

d_call: NA
v_call: TRBV7-9
clone_size: NA
j_call: TRBJ1-6
cdr3_nt: TGTGCCAGCAGCGCCTCAAGAACGGGTTCACCCCTCCACTTT
cdr3_aa: CASSASRTGSPLHF

d_call: TRBD2
v_call: TRBV11-1
clone_size: NA
j_call: TRBJ2-7
cdr3_nt: TGTGCCAGCAGCTTAGGCCGGACTAGCGGGGGGCCGGGCTCCTACGAGCAGTACTTC
cdr3_aa: CASSLGRTSGGPGSYEQYF

d_call: TRBD1
v_call: TRBV2
clone_size: NA
j_call: TRBJ2-1
cdr3_nt: TGTGCCAGCAGATCGGACAGGGGCAATGAGCAGTTCTTC
cdr3_aa: CASRSDRGNEQFF

d_call: NA
v_call: TRBV20-1
clone_size: many
j_call: TRBJ2-7
cdr3_nt: TGCAGTGCTAGAGCGGCGGGGTACAACTACGAGCAGTACTTC
cdr3_aa: CSARAAGYNYEQYF

d_call: NA
v_call: TRBV5-1
clone_size: many
j_call: TRBJ2-2
cdr3_nt: TGCGCCAGCAGCTTGGTCGGCGGAATCCAAAGAAACACCGGGGAGCTGTTTTTT
cdr3_aa: CASSLVGGIQRNTGELFF

d_call: NA
v_call: TRBV7-8
clone_size: few
j_call: TRBJ2-4
cdr3_nt: TGTGCCAGCAGTTATCAGGGGGGTGGGAACATTCAGTACTTC
cdr3_aa: CASSYQGGGNIQYF

d_call: NA
v_call: TRBV4-3
clone_size: few
j_call: TRBJ2-1
cdr3_nt: TGCGCCAGCAGCCGTGACAGGCCCTCCTACAATGAGCAGTTCTTC
cdr3_aa: CASSRDRPSYNEQFF

d_call: TRBD2
v_call: TRBV12-3/TRBV12-4
clone_size: NA
j_call: TRBJ2-1
cdr3_nt: TGTGCCAGCAGATTTAGGACTAGCGGGCGGCATGAGCAGTTCTTC
cdr3_aa: CASRFRTSGRHEQFF

d_call: TRBD1
v_call: TRBV9
clone_size: once
j_call: TRBJ1-2
cdr3_nt: TGTGCCAGCCCCGGGACGGACAGGGGGAGGAATGGCTACACCTTC
cdr3_aa: CASPGTDRGRNGYTF

d_call: NA
v_call: TRBV3-1
clone_size: NA
j_call: TRBJ2-4
cdr3_nt: TGTGCCAGCAGCCAAGTCGGGGGACGGGACATTCAGTACTTC
cdr3_aa: CASSQVGGRDIQYF

d_call: TRBD1
v_call: TRBV29-1
clone_size: few
j_call: TRBJ1-1
cdr3_nt: TGCAGCGTTGGTGAGGGGGCGTTCACTGAAGCTTTCTTT
cdr3_aa: CSVGEGAFTEAFF

d_call: TRBD1
v_call: TRBV5-1
clone_size: many
j_call: TRBJ1-6
cdr3_nt: TGCGCCAGCAGCTTGGGACAGGGCCAGAATTCACCCCTCCACTTT
cdr3_aa: CASSLGQGQNSPLHF

d_call: TRBD1
v_call: TRBV29-1
clone_size: many
j_call: TRBJ1-2
cdr3_nt: TGCAGCGTAGAAGACAGGGGAGAAAACTATGGCTACACCTTC
cdr3_aa: CSVEDRGENYGYTF

d_call: NA
v_call: TRBV4-2
clone_size: few
j_call: TRBJ1-2
cdr3_nt: TGTGCCAGCAGCCAAGATAATAACTATGGCTACACCTTC
cdr3_aa: CASSQDNNYGYTF

d_call: TRBD1
v_call: TRBV5-1
clone_size: few
j_call: TRBJ1-2
cdr3_nt: TGCGCCAGCAGTCGGGACAGGGGAGACTACACCTTC
cdr3_aa: CASSRDRGDYTF

d_call: NA
v_call: TRBV4-2
clone_size: few
j_call: TRBJ2-7
cdr3_nt: TGTGCCAGCAGCCAAGATTCGGGGCCTAGCTCCTACGAGCAGTACTTC
cdr3_aa: CASSQDSGPSSYEQYF

d_call: NA
v_call: TRBV10-2
clone_size: many
j_call: TRBJ1-2
cdr3_nt: TGCGCCAGCAGTGAGTGGGGGGTTTCCCGACCCCGAAACTATGGCTACACCTTC
cdr3_aa: CASSEWGVSRPRNYGYTF

d_call: TRBD2
v_call: TRBV20-1
clone_size: few
j_call: TRBJ2-5
cdr3_nt: TGCAGTGCTCTGGACTACCCTGCTCGGGCTAGCGGCTGGCTCGAAGAGACCCAGTACTTC
cdr3_aa: CSALDYPARASGWLEETQYF

d_call: NA
v_call: TRBV3-1
clone_size: NA
j_call: TRBJ2-7
cdr3_nt: TGTGCCAGCAGCCAAGAAGGGTACAGTTACTACGAGCAGTACTTC
cdr3_aa: CASSQEGYSYYEQYF

d_call: NA
v_call: TRBV7-8
clone_size: few
j_call: TRBJ2-7
cdr3_nt: TGTGCCAGCAGCTTACGTCCGCACTACGAGCAGTACTTC
cdr3_aa: CASSLRPHYEQYF

d_call: NA
v_call: TRBV5-1
clone_size: NA
j_call: TRBJ2-5
cdr3_nt: TGCGCCAGCAGTGCAAGTGGGGAGACCCAGTACTTC
cdr3_aa: CASSASGETQYF

d_call: TRBD2
v_call: TRBV27
clone_size: many
j_call: TRBJ2-3
cdr3_nt: TGTGCCAGCAGTTACGGGACTAGCGGGTATTCTACGCAGTATTTT
cdr3_aa: CASSYGTSGYSTQYF

d_call: NA
v_call: TRBV6-1
clone_size: NA
j_call: TRBJ2-1
cdr3_nt: TGTGCCAGCAGTGACCCCCTCCGGGAAACCTACAATGAGCAGTTCTTC
cdr3_aa: CASSDPLRETYNEQFF

d_call: TRBD1
v_call: TRBV7-2
clone_size: few
j_call: TRBJ1-2
cdr3_nt: TGTGCCAGCAGCCCCAGTGGGACAGGGAACTATGGCTACACCTTC
cdr3_aa: CASSPSGTGNYGYTF

d_call: TRBD2
v_call: TRBV7-6
clone_size: many
j_call: TRBJ2-3
cdr3_nt: TGTGCCAGCAGCCTTATAACTAGCGGGAGAGGGGCAGATACGCAGTATTTT
cdr3_aa: CASSLITSGRGADTQYF

d_call: NA
v_call: TRBV10-3
clone_size: few
j_call: TRBJ2-6
cdr3_nt: TGTGCCATCAGTGATTCCGGGGCCTTCTCTGGGGCCAACGTCCTGACTTTC
cdr3_aa: CAISDSGAFSGANVLTF

d_call: NA
v_call: TRBV4-3
clone_size: many
j_call: TRBJ2-5
cdr3_nt: TGCGCCAGCAGCCAAGATCCCACAGAAGAGACCCAGTACTTC
cdr3_aa: CASSQDPTEETQYF

d_call: NA
v_call: TRBV6-2/TRBV6-3
clone_size: many
j_call: TRBJ2-2
cdr3_nt: TGTGCCAGCAGTTACCGTGGGTTCCACACCGGGGAGCTGTTTTTT
cdr3_aa: CASSYRGFHTGELFF